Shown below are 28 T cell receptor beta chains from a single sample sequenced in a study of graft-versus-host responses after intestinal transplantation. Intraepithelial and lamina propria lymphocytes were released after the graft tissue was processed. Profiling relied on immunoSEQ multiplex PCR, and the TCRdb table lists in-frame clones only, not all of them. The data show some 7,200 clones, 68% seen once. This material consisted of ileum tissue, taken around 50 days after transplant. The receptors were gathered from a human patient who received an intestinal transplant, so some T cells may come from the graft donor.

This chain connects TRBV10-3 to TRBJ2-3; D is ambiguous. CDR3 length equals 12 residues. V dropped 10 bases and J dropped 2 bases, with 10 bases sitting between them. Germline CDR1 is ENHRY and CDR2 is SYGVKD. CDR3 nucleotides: TGTGCCACTGGCAATCTCACAGATACGCAGTATTTT. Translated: CATGNLTDTQYF.

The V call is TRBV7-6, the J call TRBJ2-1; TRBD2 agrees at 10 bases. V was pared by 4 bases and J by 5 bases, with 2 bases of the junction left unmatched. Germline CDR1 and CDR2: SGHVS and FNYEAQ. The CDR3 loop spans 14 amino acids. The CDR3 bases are TGTGCCAGCAGCTCAGCGGGGGGGAACAATGAGCAGTTCTTC. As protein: CASSSAGGNNEQFF.

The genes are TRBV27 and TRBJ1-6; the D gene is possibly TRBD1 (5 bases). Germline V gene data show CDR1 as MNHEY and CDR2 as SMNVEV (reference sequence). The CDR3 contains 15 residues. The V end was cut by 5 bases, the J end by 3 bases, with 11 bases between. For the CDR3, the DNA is TGTGCCAGCAGTCTCCAGGGTATCTATAATTCACCCCTCCACTTT. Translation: CASSLQGIYNSPLHF.

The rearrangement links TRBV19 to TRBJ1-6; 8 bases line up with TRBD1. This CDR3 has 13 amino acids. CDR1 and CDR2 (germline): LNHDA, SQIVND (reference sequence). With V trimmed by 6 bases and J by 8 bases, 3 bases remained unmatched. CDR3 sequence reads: CASSRDRYSPLHF. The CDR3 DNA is TGTGCCAGTAGCCGGGACAGGTATTCACCCCTCCACTTT.

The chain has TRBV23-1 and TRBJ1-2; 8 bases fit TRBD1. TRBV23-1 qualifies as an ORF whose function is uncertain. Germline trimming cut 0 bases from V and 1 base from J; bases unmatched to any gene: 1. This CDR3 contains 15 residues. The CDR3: CASSQSGTGNYGYTF. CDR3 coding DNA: TGCGCCAGCAGTCAATCCGGGACAGGTAACTATGGCTACACCTTC.

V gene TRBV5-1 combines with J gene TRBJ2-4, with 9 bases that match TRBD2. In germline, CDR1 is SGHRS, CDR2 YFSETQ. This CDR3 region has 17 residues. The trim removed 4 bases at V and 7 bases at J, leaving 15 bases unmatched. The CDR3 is CASSPGFGGGASNIQYF. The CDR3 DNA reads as TGCGCCAGCAGCCCGGGCTTTGGCGGGGGGGCTTCGAACATTCAGTACTTC.

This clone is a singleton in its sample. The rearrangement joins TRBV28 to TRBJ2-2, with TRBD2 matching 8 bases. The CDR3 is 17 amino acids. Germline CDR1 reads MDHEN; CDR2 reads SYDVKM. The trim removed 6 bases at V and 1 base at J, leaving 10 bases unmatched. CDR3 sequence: CASSPGGLAGNTGELFF. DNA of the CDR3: TGTGCCAGCAGCCCCGGAGGGCTAGCGGGGAACACCGGGGAGCTGTTTTTT.

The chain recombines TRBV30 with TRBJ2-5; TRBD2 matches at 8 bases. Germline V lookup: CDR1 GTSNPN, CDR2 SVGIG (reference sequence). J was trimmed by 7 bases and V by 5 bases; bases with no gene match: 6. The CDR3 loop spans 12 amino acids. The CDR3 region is CAWAGGSGTQYF. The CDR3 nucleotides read TGTGCCTGGGCGGGAGGATCCGGGACCCAGTACTTC.

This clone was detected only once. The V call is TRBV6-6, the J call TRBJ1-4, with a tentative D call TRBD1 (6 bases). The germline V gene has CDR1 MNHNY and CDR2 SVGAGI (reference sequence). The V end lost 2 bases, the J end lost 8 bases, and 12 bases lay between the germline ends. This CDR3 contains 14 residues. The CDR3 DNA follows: TGTGCCAGCAGTTACCCCGGGACACTCGAAAAACTGTTTTTT. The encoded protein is CASSYPGTLEKLFF.

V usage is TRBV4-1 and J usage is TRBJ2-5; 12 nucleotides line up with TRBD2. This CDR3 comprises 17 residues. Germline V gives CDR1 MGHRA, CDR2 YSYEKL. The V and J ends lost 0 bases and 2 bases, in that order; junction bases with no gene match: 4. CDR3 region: CASSQDGLAGGQETQYF. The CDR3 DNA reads TGCGCCAGCAGCCAAGACGGGCTAGCGGGGGGGCAAGAGACCCAGTACTTC.

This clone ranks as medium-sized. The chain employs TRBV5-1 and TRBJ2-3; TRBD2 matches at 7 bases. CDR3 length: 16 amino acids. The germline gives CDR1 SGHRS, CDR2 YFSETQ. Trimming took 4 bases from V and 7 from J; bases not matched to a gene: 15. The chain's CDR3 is CASSVWASGGSNTQYF. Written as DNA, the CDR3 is TGCGCCAGCAGCGTTTGGGCTAGCGGCGGTAGTAATACGCAGTATTTT.

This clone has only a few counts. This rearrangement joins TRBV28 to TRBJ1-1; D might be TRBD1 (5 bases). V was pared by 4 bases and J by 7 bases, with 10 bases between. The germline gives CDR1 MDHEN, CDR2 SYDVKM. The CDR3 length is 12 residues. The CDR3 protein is CASSSGLIEAFF. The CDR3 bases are TGTGCCAGCAGTTCAGGGTTGATTGAAGCTTTCTTT.

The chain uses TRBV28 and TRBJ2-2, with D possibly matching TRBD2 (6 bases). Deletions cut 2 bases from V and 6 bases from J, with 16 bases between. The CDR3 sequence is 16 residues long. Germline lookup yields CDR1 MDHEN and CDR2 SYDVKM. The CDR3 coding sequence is TGTGCCAGCAGTTTAGGAGGGGCGGGTTGGTCCGGGGAGCTGTTTTTT. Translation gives CASSLGGAGWSGELFF.

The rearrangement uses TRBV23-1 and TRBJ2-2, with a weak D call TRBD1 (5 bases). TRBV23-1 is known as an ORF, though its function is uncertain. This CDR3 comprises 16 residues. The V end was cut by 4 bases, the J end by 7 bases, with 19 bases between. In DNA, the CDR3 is TGCGCCAGCAGTCCAGACTCGACAGTTTTACTCGGGGAGCTGTTTTTT. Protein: CASSPDSTVLLGELFF.

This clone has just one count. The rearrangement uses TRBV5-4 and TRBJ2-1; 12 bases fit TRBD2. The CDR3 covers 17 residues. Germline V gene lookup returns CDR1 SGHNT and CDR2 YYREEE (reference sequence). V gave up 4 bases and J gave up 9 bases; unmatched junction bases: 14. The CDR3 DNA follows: TGTGCCAGCAGCCCCGGACTAGCGGGACTCCAAGTATCTGAGCAGTTCTTC. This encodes CASSPGLAGLQVSEQFF.

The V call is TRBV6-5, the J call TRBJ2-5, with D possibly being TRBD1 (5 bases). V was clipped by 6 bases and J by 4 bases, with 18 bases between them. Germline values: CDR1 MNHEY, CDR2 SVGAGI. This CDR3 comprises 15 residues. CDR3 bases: TGTGCCAGCAGCCCTCCTGGGGCGCCGATAGAGACCCAGTACTTC. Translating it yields CASSPPGAPIETQYF.

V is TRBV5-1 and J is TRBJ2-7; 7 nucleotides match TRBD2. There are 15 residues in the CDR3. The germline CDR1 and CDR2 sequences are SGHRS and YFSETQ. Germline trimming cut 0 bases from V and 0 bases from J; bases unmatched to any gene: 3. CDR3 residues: CASSLAGGGSYEQYF. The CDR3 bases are TGCGCCAGCAGCTTGGCGGGGGGTGGCTCCTACGAGCAGTACTTC. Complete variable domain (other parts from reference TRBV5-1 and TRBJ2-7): KAGVTQTPRYLIKTRGQQVTLSCSPISGHRSVSWYQQTPGQGLQFLFEYFSETQRNKGNFPGRFSGRQFSNSRSEMNVSTLELGDSALYLCASSLAGGGSYEQYFGPGTRLTVT.

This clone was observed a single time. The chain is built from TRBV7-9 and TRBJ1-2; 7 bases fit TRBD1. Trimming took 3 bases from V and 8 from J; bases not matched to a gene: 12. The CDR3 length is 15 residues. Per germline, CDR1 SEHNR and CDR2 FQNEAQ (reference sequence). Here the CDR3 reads CASSLDRTLPRGYTF. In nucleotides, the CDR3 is TGTGCCAGCAGCTTGGACAGGACGCTCCCGAGGGGCTACACCTTC.

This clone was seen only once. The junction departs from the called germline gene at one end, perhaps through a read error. The CDR3 DNA reads as TGTGCCAGCAGCCCCGTTACTTGGACTAGCGGGAGCTTTGGGGTGCACTTC. Residues: CASSPVTWTSGSFGVHF. This chain links TRBV7-3 with TRBJ2-7, with 13 bases fitting TRBD2. The germline V gene encodes CDR1 SGHTA and CDR2 FQGTGA. The CDR3 spans 17 residues.

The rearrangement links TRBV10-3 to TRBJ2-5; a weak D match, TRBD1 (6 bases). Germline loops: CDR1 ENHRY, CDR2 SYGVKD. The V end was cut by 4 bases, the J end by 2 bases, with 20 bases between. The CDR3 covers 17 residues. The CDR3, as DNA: TGTGCCATCAGTGGGACTGGCGACAGGATTGCACAAGAGACCCAGTACTTC. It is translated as CAISGTGDRIAQETQYF.

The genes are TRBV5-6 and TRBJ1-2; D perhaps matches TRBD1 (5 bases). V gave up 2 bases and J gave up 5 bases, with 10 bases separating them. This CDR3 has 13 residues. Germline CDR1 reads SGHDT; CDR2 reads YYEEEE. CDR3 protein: CASSLTGRYGYTF. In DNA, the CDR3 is TGTGCCAGCAGCTTAACAGGACGTTATGGCTACACCTTC. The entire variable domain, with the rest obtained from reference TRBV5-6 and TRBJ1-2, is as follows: DAGVTQSPTHLIKTRGQQVTLRCSPKSGHDTVSWYQQALGQGPQFIFQYYEEEERQRGNFPDRFSGHQFPNYSSELNVNALLLGDSALYLCASSLTGRYGYTFGSGTRLTVV.

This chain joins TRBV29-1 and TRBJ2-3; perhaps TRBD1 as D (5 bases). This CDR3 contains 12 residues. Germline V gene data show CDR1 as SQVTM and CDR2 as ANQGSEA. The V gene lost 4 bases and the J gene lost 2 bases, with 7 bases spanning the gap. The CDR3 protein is CSVVRATDTQYF. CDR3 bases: TGCAGCGTTGTCAGGGCCACAGATACGCAGTATTTT.

CDR3 protein: CASSLAGGRTDTQYF. In DNA form, the CDR3 reads TGTGCCAGCAGCCTAGCGGGGGGGAGAACAGATACGCAGTATTTT. The chain employs TRBV7-3 and TRBJ2-3; 12 nucleotides line up with TRBD2. The J segment lost 3 bases and the V segment lost 5 bases, leaving 3 bases of the junction unmatched. The CDR3 has 15 amino acids. Germline V gene sequence: CDR1 SGHTA, CDR2 FQGTGA.

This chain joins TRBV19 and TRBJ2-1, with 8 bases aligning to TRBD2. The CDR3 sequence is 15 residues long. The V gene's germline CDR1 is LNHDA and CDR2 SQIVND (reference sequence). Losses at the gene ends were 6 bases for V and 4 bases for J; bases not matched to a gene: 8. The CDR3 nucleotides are TGTGCCAGTAGGGTTTCGGCGGGGGGATACAATGAGCAGTTCTTC. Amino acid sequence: CASRVSAGGYNEQFF.

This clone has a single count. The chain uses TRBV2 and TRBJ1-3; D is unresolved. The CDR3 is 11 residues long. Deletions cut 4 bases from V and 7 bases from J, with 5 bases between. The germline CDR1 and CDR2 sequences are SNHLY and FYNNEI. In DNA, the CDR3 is TGTGCCAGCAGTGTTCGGAACACCATATATTTT. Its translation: CASSVRNTIYF.

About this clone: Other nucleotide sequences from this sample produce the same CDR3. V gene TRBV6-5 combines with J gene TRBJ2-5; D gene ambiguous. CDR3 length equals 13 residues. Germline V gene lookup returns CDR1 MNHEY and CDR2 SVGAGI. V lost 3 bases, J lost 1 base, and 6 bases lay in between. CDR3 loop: CASSYSVQETQYF. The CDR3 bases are TGTGCCAGCAGTTATTCTGTCCAAGAGACCCAGTACTTC.

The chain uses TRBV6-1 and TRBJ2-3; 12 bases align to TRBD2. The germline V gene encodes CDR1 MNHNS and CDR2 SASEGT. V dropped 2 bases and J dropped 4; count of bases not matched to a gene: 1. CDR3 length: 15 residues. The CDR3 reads CASSELAGGPDTQYF. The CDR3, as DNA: TGTGCCAGCAGTGAACTAGCGGGGGGGCCAGATACGCAGTATTTT.

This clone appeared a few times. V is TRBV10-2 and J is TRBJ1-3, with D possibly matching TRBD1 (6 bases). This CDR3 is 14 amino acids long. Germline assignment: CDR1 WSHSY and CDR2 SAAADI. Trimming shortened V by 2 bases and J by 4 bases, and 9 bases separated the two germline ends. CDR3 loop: CASSEQGRGNTIYF. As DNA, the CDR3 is TGCGCCAGCAGTGAGCAGGGGAGAGGAAACACCATATATTTT.